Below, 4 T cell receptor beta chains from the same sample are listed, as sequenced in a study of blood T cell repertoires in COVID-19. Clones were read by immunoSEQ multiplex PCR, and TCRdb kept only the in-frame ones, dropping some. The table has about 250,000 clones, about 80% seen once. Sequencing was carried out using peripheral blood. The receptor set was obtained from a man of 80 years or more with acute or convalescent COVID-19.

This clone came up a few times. CDR3 bases: TGTGCCAGCTCTCCCCGCATGAGCTCCTACAATGAGCAGTTCTTC. It specifies CASSPRMSSYNEQFF. The J gene is TRBJ2-1, the V gene TRBV18; no firm D call. There are 15 residues in the CDR3. The germline V and J ends were trimmed by 6 bases and 0 bases, with 12 bases remaining between them. Germline lookup yields CDR1 KGHSH and CDR2 LQKENI.

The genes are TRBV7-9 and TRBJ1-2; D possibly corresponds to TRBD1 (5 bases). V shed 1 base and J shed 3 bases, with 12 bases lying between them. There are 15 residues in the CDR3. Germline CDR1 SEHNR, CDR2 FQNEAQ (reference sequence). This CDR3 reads CASSLVSGRDYGYTF. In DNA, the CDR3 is TGTGCCAGCAGCTTAGTGTCCGGCAGGGACTATGGCTACACCTTC. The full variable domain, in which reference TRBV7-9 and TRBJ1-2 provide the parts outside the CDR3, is DTGVSQNPRHKITKRGQNVTFRCDPISEHNRLYWYRQTLGQGPEFLTYFQNEAQLEKSRLLSDRFSAERPKGSFSTLEIQRTEQGDSAMYLCASSLVSGRDYGYTFGSGTRLTVV.

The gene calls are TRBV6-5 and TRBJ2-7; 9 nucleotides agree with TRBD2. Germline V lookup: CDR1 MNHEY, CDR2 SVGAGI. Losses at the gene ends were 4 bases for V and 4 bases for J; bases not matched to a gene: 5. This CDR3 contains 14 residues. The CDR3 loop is CASSFGLAWYEQYF. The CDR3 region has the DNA TGTGCCAGCAGTTTCGGACTAGCGTGGTACGAGCAGTACTTC.

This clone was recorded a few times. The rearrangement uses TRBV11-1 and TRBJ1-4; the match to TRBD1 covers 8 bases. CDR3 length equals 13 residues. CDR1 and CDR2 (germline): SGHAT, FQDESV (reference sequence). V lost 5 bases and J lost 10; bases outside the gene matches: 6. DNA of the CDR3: TGTGCCAGCAGCCCTGGACAGGGCGGAAAACTGTTTTTT. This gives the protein CASSPGQGGKLFF.